This is a list of T cell receptor beta chains from one sample in a study of tumor-infiltrating lymphocytes in oesophageal squamous cell carcinoma. TCRdb called the PCR reads again in MiXCR, with one record for every CDR3 protein. The sample holds about 14,000 distinct CDR3 sequences, 45% to 65% seen once. Sequencing was done on a sample of esophageal tumor tissue. The source of these receptors is a male donor with esophageal squamous cell carcinoma. Each CDR3 is given with its conserved first and last residue. D genes are given only for firm matches. Only part of the rows carry a size: once, few, many, or a class if the clone is expanded.

V	J	size	D	CDR3	DNA
TRBV7-2	TRBJ1-2	few	-	CASSPYEAGGYTF	TGTGCCAGCAGCCCTTACGAAGCGGGTGGCTACACCTTC
TRBV19	TRBJ1-1	once	-	CASSVQKNTEAFF	TGTGCCAGTAGTGTCCAGAAAAACACTGAAGCTTTCTTT
TRBV27	TRBJ2-7	many	-	CASSSPPGRFRPYEQYF	TGTGCCAGCAGTTCGCCCCCGGGCCGCTTCAGGCCCTACGAGCAGTACTTC
TRBV7-3	TRBJ1-2	-	-	CASSLGGGNGYTF	TGTGCCAGCAGCTTAGGGGGCGGAAATGGCTACACCTTC
TRBV7-3	TRBJ2-7	-	-	CASSPSPYF	TGTGCCAGCAGCCCCTCCCCGTACTTC
TRBV6-6	TRBJ2-3	many	TRBD1	CASSYRSTGPGPDTQYF	TGTGCCAGCAGTTACCGTTCGACAGGGCCTGGCCCAGATACGCAGTATTTT
TRBV27	TRBJ2-1	-	TRBD1	CASRNRGLSYNEQFF	TGTGCCAGCAGAAACAGGGGTCTTTCCTACAATGAGCAGTTCTTC
TRBV7-3	TRBJ2-5	-	-	CASSFQGGGGETQYF	TGTGCCAGCAGCTTTCAGGGAGGCGGAGGGGAGACCCAGTACTTC
TRBV5-3	TRBJ2-7	-	TRBD2	CASSLYRDYNEQYF	TGTGCCAGCAGCCTTTACCGGGACTACAATGAGCAGTACTTC
TRBV10-2	TRBJ2-3	medium-sized	TRBD2	CASESSGGANTQYF	TGCGCCAGCGAGTCTAGCGGGGGGGCTAATACGCAGTATTTT
TRBV11-3	TRBJ2-3	-	-	CASSRTSGGTDTQYF	TGTGCCAGCAGTCGAACTAGTGGGGGCACAGATACGCAGTATTTT
TRBV11-2	TRBJ2-3	-	TRBD2	CASSLDGRGTDTQYF	TGTGCCAGCAGCTTAGACGGGAGGGGGACAGATACGCAGTATTTT
TRBV28	TRBJ2-7	-	-	CASSPPVSYEQYF	TGTGCCAGCAGCCCTCCAGTATCCTACGAGCAGTACTTC
TRBV27	TRBJ2-7	many	TRBD1	CASSRDRVRYEQYF	TGTGCCAGCTCCAGGGACAGGGTCCGCTACGAGCAGTACTTC
TRBV12-3/TRBV12-4	TRBJ1-2	many	-	CASSRPQEGGYTF	TGTGCCAGCAGTCGGCCCCAGGAGGGGGGCTACACCTTC
TRBV7-2	TRBJ2-1	-	TRBD1	CASSSTRQGSYNEQFF	TGTGCCAGCAGCTCCACTCGACAGGGCTCCTACAATGAGCAGTTCTTC
TRBV6-1	TRBJ1-2	many	-	CASEGGLGGYTF	TGTGCCAGCGAGGGGGGGTTGGGTGGCTACACCTTC
TRBV19	TRBJ2-3	many	-	CASSPDRLTDTQYF	TGTGCCAGTAGTCCTGACAGACTCACAGATACGCAGTATTTT
TRBV12-3/TRBV12-4	TRBJ2-7	-	-	CASSGSSSYEQYF	TGTGCCAGCAGCGGGTCCAGCTCCTACGAGCAGTACTTC
TRBV7-6	TRBJ2-7	-	-	CASSLAEGPYEQYF	TGTGCCAGCAGCTTGGCAGAGGGTCCCTACGAGCAGTACTTC
TRBV19	TRBJ2-5	-	TRBD1	CASRRTGENQETQYF	TGTGCCAGTAGGCGGACAGGGGAGAACCAAGAGACCCAGTACTTC
TRBV7-2	TRBJ2-6	-	-	CASSSGQSGANVLTF	TGTGCCAGCAGCTCCGGACAGTCTGGGGCCAACGTCCTGACTTTC
TRBV24-1	TRBJ2-3	many	-	CATSDFRGTFTDTQYF	TGTGCCACCAGTGATTTTCGAGGGACCTTCACAGATACGCAGTATTTT
TRBV6-2/TRBV6-3	TRBJ2-7	medium-sized	-	CASSYPWLQLSYEQYF	TGTGCCAGCAGTTACCCGTGGTTACAGCTTTCCTACGAGCAGTACTTC
TRBV6-1	TRBJ2-7	-	TRBD1	CASSPGPDRAKQYF	TGTGCCAGCAGCCCGGGCCCCGACAGGGCCAAGCAGTACTTC
TRBV5-1	TRBJ2-5	many	-	CASSRQKKETQYF	TGCGCCAGCAGTAGACAGAAGAAAGAGACCCAGTACTTC
TRBV10-2	TRBJ2-5	-	TRBD1	CACHRGTGGSETQYF	TGCGCCTGCCATAGGGGGACAGGGGGCTCGGAGACCCAGTACTTC
TRBV7-2	TRBJ2-2	-	-	CASSLDRGAQGELFF	TGTGCCAGCAGCTTAGACCGGGGGGCGCAAGGGGAGCTGTTTTTT
TRBV11-2	TRBJ2-2	medium-sized	-	CASSQSGELFF	TGTGCCAGCAGTCAGTCCGGGGAGCTGTTTTTT
TRBV10-3	TRBJ2-3	-	TRBD2	CAIREAGGADTQYF	TGTGCCATCAGGGAAGCGGGAGGTGCAGATACGCAGTATTTT
TRBV10-3	TRBJ2-1	-	TRBD2	CAISPSGNEQFF	TGTGCCATCAGCCCTAGCGGAAATGAGCAGTTCTTC
TRBV7-8	TRBJ2-7	once	TRBD2	CASSLFLGGATYEQYF	TGTGCCAGCAGCTTATTCCTCGGGGGGGCTACCTACGAGCAGTACTTC
TRBV11-2	TRBJ2-7	many	-	CASSLVQGKGYEQYF	TGTGCCAGCAGCTTAGTACAGGGTAAAGGGTACGAGCAGTACTTC
TRBV7-3	TRBJ2-1	-	TRBD2	CASSLTASSGRGDEQFF	TGTGCCAGCAGCTTAACTGCCTCTAGCGGGAGGGGGGATGAGCAGTTCTTC
TRBV7-7	TRBJ2-3	-	TRBD2	CASSISGTKADTQYF	TGTGCCAGCAGCATATCCGGGACTAAAGCAGATACGCAGTATTTT
TRBV7-9	TRBJ2-3	-	TRBD2	CASSPASGSITDTQYF	TGTGCCAGCAGCCCAGCTAGCGGGAGTATCACAGATACGCAGTATTTT
TRBV7-2	TRBJ2-7	-	-	CASSFDRDSYEQYF	TGTGCCAGCAGCTTCGACCGGGACTCCTACGAGCAGTACTTC
TRBV24-1	TRBJ1-6	-	TRBD1	CATSALDRVPYRYEQYF	TGTGCCACCAGTGCTTTGGACAGGGTCCCGTACCGTTACGAGCAGTACTTT
TRBV7-2	TRBJ2-5	-	-	CASSQRLYAGNEQYF	TGTGCCAGCAGCCAACGTTTATACGCCGGGAATGAGCAGTACTTC
TRBV24-1	TRBJ2-3	-	-	CATSGPTDTQYF	TGTGCCACCAGTGGTCCGACGGATACGCAGTATTTT
TRBV7-9	TRBJ2-7	medium-sized	-	CASSPGDYEQYF	TGTGCCAGCAGCCCAGGGGACTACGAGCAGTACTTC
TRBV12-3/TRBV12-4	TRBJ2-1	-	TRBD2	CASSQRSLLAGGLTRGQFF	TGTGCCAGCAGCCAAAGATCCCTCCTAGCGGGAGGCCTCACTAGGGGGCAGTTCTTC
TRBV7-2	TRBJ2-3	-	TRBD1	CASSPGQAATTDTQYF	TGTGCCAGCAGCCCAGGACAGGCGGCAACGACAGATACGCAGTATTTT
TRBV7-6	TRBJ2-7	-	-	CASSFGTGRVSEQYF	TGTGCCAGCAGCTTCGGAACAGGGAGGGTCAGCGAGCAGTACTTC
TRBV7-6	TRBJ1-2	few	-	CASSLGPRWADYGYTF	TGTGCCAGCAGCTTGGGCCCCCGTTGGGCAGACTATGGCTACACCTTC
TRBV7-9	TRBJ2-2	-	TRBD2	CASSSYLGTSVTGELFF	TGTGCCAGCAGCTCTTATTTGGGGACTAGCGTGACCGGGGAGCTGTTTTTT
TRBV7-8	TRBJ1-4	once	TRBD1	CASSWRDRDNEKLFF	TGTGCCAGCAGCTGGAGGGACAGAGATAATGAAAAACTGTTTTTT
TRBV7-2	TRBJ2-7	few	TRBD1	CASSRGQTYEQYF	TGTGCCAGCAGCCGGGGACAGACCTACGAGCAGTACTTC
TRBV11-3	TRBJ2-1	-	TRBD2	CASRPGLAEYNEQFF	TGTGCCAGCAGACCGGGACTAGCGGAATACAATGAGCAGTTCTTC
TRBV7-2	TRBJ2-7	once	-	CASSSGAYEQYF	TGTGCCAGCAGTTCCGGAGCCTACGAGCAGTACTTC
TRBV6-2/TRBV6-3	TRBJ2-2	-	TRBD2	CASSEHLAGVMGTGELFF	TGTGCCAGCAGTGAACACCTAGCGGGGGTAATGGGCACCGGGGAGCTGTTTTTT
TRBV7-3	TRBJ2-7	-	-	CASSLPGRQQYF	TGTGCCAGCAGCCTCCCCGGACGGCAGCAGTACTTC
TRBV7-9	TRBJ2-5	once	-	CASSLDASVVETQYF	TGTGCCAGCAGCTTAGATGCTAGCGTAGTCGAGACCCAGTACTTC
TRBV6-1	TRBJ2-1	-	TRBD2	CASTYMGTGGEQFF	TGTGCCAGCACTTACATGGGGACGGGGGGTGAGCAGTTCTTC
TRBV6-6	TRBJ2-2	few	-	CASSYNAELFF	TGTGCCAGCAGTTACAATGCGGAGCTGTTTTTT
TRBV7-9	TRBJ2-2	medium-sized	TRBD1	CASSSSPVVFGQGAHGELFF	TGTGCCAGCAGCTCTTCCCCTGTAGTGTTTGGACAGGGGGCGCACGGGGAGCTGTTTTTT
TRBV12-3/TRBV12-4	TRBJ2-1	once	TRBD2	CASSPSLAGGPLGEQFF	TGTGCCAGCAGTCCTTCACTAGCGGGAGGCCCCTTAGGAGAGCAGTTCTTC